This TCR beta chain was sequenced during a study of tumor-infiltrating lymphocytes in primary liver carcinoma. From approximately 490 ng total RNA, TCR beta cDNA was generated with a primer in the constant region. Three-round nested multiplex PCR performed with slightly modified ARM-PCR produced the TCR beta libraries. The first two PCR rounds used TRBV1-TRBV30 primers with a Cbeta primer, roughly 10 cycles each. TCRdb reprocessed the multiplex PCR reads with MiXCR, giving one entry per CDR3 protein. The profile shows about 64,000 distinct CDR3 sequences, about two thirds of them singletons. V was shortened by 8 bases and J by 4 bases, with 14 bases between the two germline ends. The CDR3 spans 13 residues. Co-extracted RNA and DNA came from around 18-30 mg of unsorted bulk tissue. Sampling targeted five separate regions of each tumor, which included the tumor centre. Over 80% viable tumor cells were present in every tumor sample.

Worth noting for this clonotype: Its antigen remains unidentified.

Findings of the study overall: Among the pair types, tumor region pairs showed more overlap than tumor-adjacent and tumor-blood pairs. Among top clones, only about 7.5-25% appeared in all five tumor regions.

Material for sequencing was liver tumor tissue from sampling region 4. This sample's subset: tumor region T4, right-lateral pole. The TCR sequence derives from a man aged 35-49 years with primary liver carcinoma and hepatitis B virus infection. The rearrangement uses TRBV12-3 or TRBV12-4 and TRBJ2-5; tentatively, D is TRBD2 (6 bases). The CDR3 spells CASCPCGTETQYF. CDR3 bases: TGTGCCAGCTGCCCATGCGGGACAGAGACCCAGTACTTC.